These 26 T cell receptor beta chains share one sample of origin, sequenced in a study of blood T cell repertoires in COVID-19. Sequencing was performed with immunoSEQ multiplex PCR; in TCRdb, only in-frame clones are kept and a portion is missing. Seen here are 100,000 to 150,000 clones, roughly 80% observed once, and the top ten hold around 6%. Sequences were obtained from peripheral blood. The receptor set was obtained from a man older than 75 with COVID-19, enrolled during active disease.

The chain recombines TRBV7-2 with TRBJ2-3, with 10 bases identical to TRBD1. CDR3 length: 15 amino acids. Germline CDR1 SGHTA, CDR2 FQGNSA. V lost 5 bases, J lost 6 bases, and 8 bases stayed unmatched. In DNA, the CDR3 is TGTGCCAGCAGCATCAGACAGGGGGCAGTGGATACGCAGTATTTT. Protein: CASSIRQGAVDTQYF.

The chain has TRBV20-1 and TRBJ1-2, with 9 positions matching TRBD1. The CDR3 consists of 11 residues. Germline CDR1 and CDR2: DFQATT and SNEGSKA (reference sequence). V lost 6 bases to trimming and J lost 8 bases; unmatched junction nucleotides: 4. CDR3 protein: CSARTGDGYTF. In DNA form, the CDR3 reads TGCAGTGCAAGGACAGGGGACGGCTACACCTTC.

The chain is built from TRBV5-1 and TRBJ2-1; the D gene is possibly TRBD2 (6 bases). Germline CDR1 reads SGHRS; CDR2 reads YFSETQ. The CDR3 is 17 residues long. Between the trimmed V and J ends, which lost 0 bases and 1 base, there was a span of 14 bases. CDR3 nucleotides: TGCGCCAGCAGCTTGGTCGGGGGACTGTCGTCCTACAATGAGCAGTTCTTC. It translates to CASSLVGGLSSYNEQFF.

The CDR3 nucleotides read TGCGCCAGCAGCCAAGACCCTCCTAATAGCGTCCTTTCGGGGGCCTACAATGAGCAGTTCTTC. This sequence encodes CASSQDPPNSVLSGAYNEQFF. V usage is TRBV4-3 and J usage is TRBJ2-1; TRBD2 is a possible D gene (6 bases). The CDR3 runs 21 residues. V lost 0 bases to trimming and J lost 2 bases, with 26 bases between them. CDR1 LGHNA and CDR2 YSLEER come from the germline V gene.

Written as DNA, the CDR3 is TGTGCCATCAGTGAGACAGGACCACACTACGAGCAGTACTTC. Residues: CAISETGPHYEQYF. J is TRBJ2-7 and V is TRBV10-3; a possible D gene is TRBD1 (5 bases). The CDR3 spans 14 residues. Germline V gene data show CDR1 as ENHRY and CDR2 as SYGVKD. The V end was cut by 2 bases, the J end by 3 bases, with 11 bases between.

The chain carries TRBV13 and TRBJ1-1; D might be TRBD1 (6 bases). V was shortened by 0 bases and J by 5 bases, with 10 bases between the two germline ends. From germline, CDR1 is PRHDT and CDR2 FYEKMQ (reference sequence). The CDR3 sequence is 14 residues long. CDR3 sequence reads: CASSLGQGGTEAFF. The CDR3 nucleotides read TGTGCCAGCAGCTTAGGACAGGGAGGGACTGAAGCTTTCTTT.

This chain links TRBV7-8 with TRBJ1-1, with 8 bases lining up with TRBD1. This CDR3 is built from 12 residues. J was trimmed by 7 bases and V by 4 bases; bases with no gene match: 2. In germline, CDR1 is SGHVS, CDR2 FQNEAQ. CDR3 DNA sequence: TGTGCCAGCAGCTACAGGGGGAGTGAAGCTTTCTTT. Its translation is CASSYRGSEAFF.

To note about this clone: The CDR3 does not end in the conserved phenylalanine or tryptophan, so this is likely a read error. The V gene is TRBV11-2, the J gene TRBJ1-2; TRBD1 matches at 8 bases. CDR1 and CDR2 from the germline V gene are SGHAT and FQNNGV. V lost 1 base to trimming and J lost 2 bases; unmatched junction nucleotides: 0. There are 14 residues in the CDR3. CDR3 in DNA: TGTGCCAGCAGCTTAGGACAGGGGAACTATGGCTACACCCTC. Translated, it gives CASSLGQGNYGYTL.

This chain uses TRBV3-1 (or the pseudogene TRBV3-2) with TRBJ2-3; 14 bases are shared with TRBD2. The germline V gene encodes CDR1 LGHDT and CDR2 YNNKEL (reference sequence). J gave up 6 bases and V 4 bases, and 12 bases lay outside the gene matches. CDR3 size: 18 residues. The DNA of the CDR3 is TGTGCCAGCAGCCCCGGGACTAGCGGGGGAGCTCTGCTTGATACGCAGTATTTT. Protein sequence: CASSPGTSGGALLDTQYF.

This chain uses TRBV19 with TRBJ2-5, with D unresolved. CDR1 and CDR2 from the germline V gene are LNHDA and SQIVND (reference sequence). V was trimmed by 4 bases and J by 0 bases, leaving 6 bases between them. The length of the CDR3 is 13 residues. CDR3 sequence reads: CASSNQYQETQYF. In DNA, the CDR3 is TGTGCCAGTAGTAACCAGTACCAAGAGACCCAGTACTTC.

This clone was recorded only once. The rearrangement links TRBV12-3 or TRBV12-4 to TRBJ2-7, with a weak D call TRBD1 (6 bases). The V end was cut by 6 bases, the J end by 0 bases, with 9 bases between. This CDR3 has 13 amino acids. The CDR3: CASRGQGSYEQYF. CDR3 DNA: TGTGCCAGCAGGGGACAAGGCTCCTACGAGCAGTACTTC.

The rearrangement links TRBV2 to TRBJ2-5; D remains unclear. Germline assignment: CDR1 SNHLY and CDR2 FYNNEI. V shed 5 bases and J shed 2 bases, with 9 bases lying between them. The CDR3 runs 13 residues. The CDR3 DNA is TGTGCCAGCAGTTTGGGCAGACAAGAGACCCAGTACTTC. Translation gives CASSLGRQETQYF.

The V gene is TRBV6-2 or TRBV6-3, the J gene TRBJ1-4; D uncertain. The V and J ends lost 6 bases and 6 bases respectively, with 20 bases between them. Germline V gene lookup returns CDR1 MNHEY and CDR2 SVGEGT. This CDR3 is 16 amino acids long. The CDR3 bases are TGTGCCAGCAGCCCCAGGCAGCCGGAGGGAGATGAAAAACTGTTTTTT. It is translated as CASSPRQPEGDEKLFF.

This sequence joins TRBV5-5 and TRBJ2-7; no definite D call. Germline V gives CDR1 SGHKS, CDR2 YYEKEE (reference sequence). CDR3 length: 14 residues. The germline V and J ends were trimmed by 4 bases and 0 bases, with 11 bases remaining between them. The chain's CDR3 is CASSKGADSYEQYF. For the CDR3, the DNA is TGTGCCAGCAGCAAAGGAGCAGACTCCTACGAGCAGTACTTC.

V gene TRBV11-2 combines with J gene TRBJ2-7; 9 nucleotides align to TRBD2. V shed 5 bases, J shed 3 bases, and the junction held 8 bases outside the gene matches. The CDR3 loop spans 15 amino acids. CDR1 and CDR2 from the germline V gene are SGHAT and FQNNGV. In nucleotides, the CDR3 is TGTGCCAGCAGCCGGAGGGTAGCGGGAGACTACGAGCAGTACTTC. The encoded protein is CASSRRVAGDYEQYF. Variable domain in full (rest from reference TRBV11-2 and TRBJ2-7): EAGVAQSPRYKIIEKRQSVAFWCNPISGHATLYWYQQILGQGPKLLIQFQNNGVVDDSQLPKDRFSAERLKGVDSTLKIQPAKLEDSAVYLCASSRRVAGDYEQYFGPGTRLTVT.

The rearrangement joins TRBV27 to TRBJ2-2; D is undetermined. The germline V and J ends were trimmed by 5 bases and 5 bases, with 6 bases remaining between them. Germline V gene lookup returns CDR1 MNHEY and CDR2 SMNVEV (reference sequence). The CDR3 totals 12 residues. The CDR3 sequence is CASSPQTGELFF. The CDR3 region has the DNA TGTGCCAGCAGTCCTCAGACCGGGGAGCTGTTTTTT.

The sample holds many counts of this clone. The V gene is TRBV3-1 (or the pseudogene TRBV3-2), the J gene TRBJ2-5; TRBD1 aligns across 12 bases. CDR1 and CDR2 (germline): LGHDT, YNNKEL (reference sequence). The CDR3 totals 14 residues. After removal of 10 bases from V and 5 bases from J, the junction contained 8 bases not matched to a gene. Here the CDR3 reads CAKAGQGAEETQYF. In DNA form, the CDR3 reads TGTGCCAAGGCGGGACAGGGGGCTGAGGAGACCCAGTACTTC.

The rearrangement uses TRBV4-3 and TRBJ2-6, with no clear D. The CDR3 runs to 14 residues. V was trimmed by 5 bases and J by 0 bases, leaving 5 bases between them. Germline V gene data show CDR1 as LGHNA and CDR2 as YSLEER. CDR3 region: CASSVSSGANVLTF. The CDR3 DNA reads TGCGCCAGCAGCGTTAGCTCTGGGGCCAACGTCCTGACTTTC.

The J gene is TRBJ2-2, the V gene TRBV19; TRBD2 aligns across 11 bases. Germline trimming cut 3 bases from V and 0 bases from J; bases unmatched to any gene: 3. Germline values: CDR1 LNHDA, CDR2 SQIVND (reference sequence). CDR3 length: 17 amino acids. The CDR3 protein is CASSILAGGPNTGELFF. Here the CDR3 DNA reads TGTGCCAGTAGTATTCTAGCGGGAGGACCGAACACCGGGGAGCTGTTTTTT.

The chain joins TRBV2 to TRBJ1-3; D ambiguous. The CDR3 extends over 14 amino acids. CDR1 is SNHLY and CDR2 is FYNNEI in the germline V gene. The V gene lost 7 bases and the J gene lost 4 bases, with 14 bases spanning the gap. The CDR3 loop is CASTAEMSGNTIYF. As DNA, the CDR3 is TGTGCCAGCACCGCCGAGATGTCCGGAAACACCATATATTTT.

This clone was counted once. The V and J genes are TRBV29-1 and TRBJ2-1; the match to TRBD2 covers 7 bases. Germline V CDR1 and CDR2: SQVTM, ANQGSEA. Trimming removed 2 bases from V and 8 bases from J; junction bases left unmatched: 12. The CDR3 totals 15 residues. CDR3 coding DNA: TGCAGCGTTGAAACCCCTTCGCGGGAGAGGGATGAGCAGTTCTTC. It encodes CSVETPSRERDEQFF.

About this clone: A junction end diverges from the germline sequence, so it may reflect a read error. The rearrangement uses TRBV3-1 (or the pseudogene TRBV3-2) and TRBJ1-6; 10 bases are a match to TRBD1. The CDR3 sequence is 16 residues long. Germline V gene data show CDR1 as LGHDT and CDR2 as YNNKEL (reference sequence). The DNA for the CDR3 is TGTGCCAGCAGCCCAATGACAGGGGGCTATTATTCACCCCTCCACTTT. It yields the protein CASSPMTGGYYSPLHF.

The chain carries TRBV5-5 and TRBJ2-3; D ambiguous. V shed 0 bases and J shed 2 bases, with 10 bases lying between them. Germline assignment: CDR1 SGHKS and CDR2 YYEKEE (reference sequence). The CDR3 spans 15 residues. Written as DNA, the CDR3 is TGTGCCAGCAGCTTGGCCTCTAGTCTCACAGATACGCAGTATTTT. This translates into CASSLASSLTDTQYF.

The V call is TRBV30, the J call TRBJ2-5; 11 bases fit TRBD2. V was clipped by 4 bases and J by 3 bases; unmatched bases: 7. Germline CDR1 is GTSNPN and CDR2 is SVGIG (reference sequence). The CDR3 totals 15 residues. The CDR3 DNA follows: TGTGCCTGGAACACCGGGACTAGCGGAAAAGAGACCCAGTACTTC. It specifies CAWNTGTSGKETQYF.

The rearrangement links TRBV19 to TRBJ1-1; TRBD1 is a possible D gene (6 bases). CDR3 length: 14 residues. CDR1 is LNHDA and CDR2 is SQIVND in the germline V gene (reference sequence). V was pared by 7 bases and J by 4 bases, with 16 bases between. The CDR3 loop reads CASTLQGGRTEAFF. As DNA, the CDR3 is TGTGCCAGTACCCTACAGGGTGGTCGCACTGAAGCTTTCTTT.

The chain couples TRBV28 to TRBJ2-1, with 13 bases lining up with TRBD2. Germline CDR1 MDHEN, CDR2 SYDVKM. The junction had 9 bases not matched to a gene; V was cut back by 6 bases and J by 4 bases. The CDR3 extends over 17 amino acids. This CDR3 reads CASRLPEGLAGYNEQFF. CDR3 coding DNA: TGTGCCAGCAGACTCCCTGAGGGACTAGCGGGATACAATGAGCAGTTCTTC. Full variable domain (outside the CDR3, taken from reference TRBV28 and TRBJ2-1): DVKVTQSSRYLVKRTGEKVFLECVQDMDHENMFWYRQDPGLGLRLIYFSYDVKMKEKGDIPEGYSVSREKKERFSLILESASTNQTSMYLCASRLPEGLAGYNEQFFGPGTRLTVL.